This is a list of T cell receptor beta chains from one sample in a study of T cells in Graves' hyperthyroidism and ophthalmopathy. TCRdb used MiXCR to reprocess the multiplex PCR reads, holding one entry per CDR3 protein. Here the sample spans 45,000 to 55,000 distinct CDR3 sequences, 54% being singletons. Sample: peripheral blood or thyroid tissue (not recorded which). The receptors originated from a man aged 18 to 35 with Graves' hyperthyroidism. Each CDR3 is given with its conserved first and last residue. Each record gives: V gene, clone size, J gene, D gene, CDR3 protein, CDR3 DNA. D genes are given only for firm matches. Only some rows state a clone size, as once, few, many or a class for expanded clones.

v_call: TRBV20-1; clone_size: many; j_call: TRBJ1-5; d_call: TRBD1; cdr3_aa: CSAPTGGKSSNQPQHF; cdr3_nt: TGCAGTGCGCCGACAGGGGGAAAATCTAGCAATCAGCCCCAGCATTTT
v_call: TRBV20-1; clone_size: .; j_call: TRBJ2-6; d_call: TRBD2; cdr3_aa: CSAGLAGVSGANVLTF; cdr3_nt: TGCAGTGCTGGACTAGCGGGGGTCTCTGGGGCCAACGTCCTGACTTTC
v_call: TRBV10-1; clone_size: many; j_call: TRBJ2-2; d_call: .; cdr3_aa: CASSVQMPNTGELFF; cdr3_nt: TGCGCCAGCAGCGTACAGATGCCGAACACCGGGGAGCTGTTTTTT
v_call: TRBV24-1; clone_size: .; j_call: TRBJ2-7; d_call: .; cdr3_aa: CATSARDTDYEQYF; cdr3_nt: TGTGCCACCAGTGCCCGGGACACGGATTACGAGCAGTACTTC
v_call: TRBV20-1; clone_size: .; j_call: TRBJ2-5; d_call: .; cdr3_aa: CSATPLGTPTVTQYF; cdr3_nt: TGCAGTGCCACACCCCTGGGTACCCCGACCGTGACCCAGTACTTC
v_call: TRBV7-8; clone_size: many; j_call: TRBJ2-7; d_call: TRBD1; cdr3_aa: CASSPGTGASYEQYF; cdr3_nt: TGTGCCAGCAGTCCCGGGACAGGGGCCTCCTACGAGCAGTACTTC
v_call: TRBV5-1; clone_size: many; j_call: TRBJ2-2; d_call: .; cdr3_aa: CASSSGQPSRELFF; cdr3_nt: TGCGCCAGTAGTTCTGGACAGCCGTCCAGGGAGCTGTTTTTT
v_call: TRBV29-1; clone_size: .; j_call: TRBJ1-5; d_call: TRBD1; cdr3_aa: CSVTRGRDSTDTQHF; cdr3_nt: TGCAGCGTGACTCGGGGCAGGGACAGCACAGATACGCAGCATTTT
v_call: TRBV3-1; clone_size: many; j_call: TRBJ1-6; d_call: .; cdr3_aa: CASSQGTGTRSPLHF; cdr3_nt: TGTGCCAGCAGCCAAGGTACAGGGACGCGTTCACCCCTCCACTTT
v_call: TRBV10-3; clone_size: .; j_call: TRBJ1-1; d_call: TRBD1; cdr3_aa: CAIRTGLNTEAFF; cdr3_nt: TGTGCCATCAGGACAGGGCTGAACACTGAAGCTTTCTTT
v_call: TRBV7-2; clone_size: .; j_call: TRBJ1-4; d_call: TRBD1; cdr3_aa: CASSQGTGGKKLFF; cdr3_nt: TGTGCCAGCAGCCAAGGGACAGGGGGCAAGAAACTGTTTTTT
v_call: TRBV7-7; clone_size: .; j_call: TRBJ2-5; d_call: TRBD2; cdr3_aa: CASSTSGGGETQYF; cdr3_nt: TGTGCCAGCAGCACTAGCGGGGGAGGAGAGACCCAGTACTTC
v_call: TRBV20-1; clone_size: .; j_call: TRBJ2-5; d_call: TRBD2; cdr3_aa: CSASRTRRGETQYF; cdr3_nt: TGCAGTGCTAGCCGGACTAGACGGGGTGAGACCCAGTACTTC
v_call: TRBV7-2; clone_size: few; j_call: TRBJ2-5; d_call: .; cdr3_aa: CASSPSTGAQYF; cdr3_nt: TGTGCCAGCAGCCCTTCGACCGGGGCCCAGTACTTC
v_call: TRBV9; clone_size: .; j_call: TRBJ2-5; d_call: .; cdr3_aa: CASRGAGDETQYF; cdr3_nt: TGTGCCAGCAGAGGGGCTGGGGACGAGACCCAGTACTTC
v_call: TRBV29-1; clone_size: .; j_call: TRBJ2-2; d_call: TRBD1; cdr3_aa: CSATGQMNTGELFF; cdr3_nt: TGCAGCGCTACGGGACAGATGAACACCGGGGAGCTGTTTTTT
v_call: TRBV7-2; clone_size: .; j_call: TRBJ1-6; d_call: .; cdr3_aa: CASSPRGSSSPLHF; cdr3_nt: TGTGCCAGCAGCCCCCGAGGGAGTTCCTCACCCCTCCACTTT
v_call: TRBV29-1; clone_size: .; j_call: TRBJ1-5; d_call: .; cdr3_aa: CSVDTGVNQPQHF; cdr3_nt: TGCAGCGTTGATACCGGGGTTAATCAGCCCCAGCATTTT
v_call: TRBV2; clone_size: .; j_call: TRBJ2-2; d_call: .; cdr3_aa: CASRPGLNTGELFF; cdr3_nt: TGTGCCAGCAGGCCCGGACTAAACACCGGGGAGCTGTTTTTT
v_call: TRBV9; clone_size: .; j_call: TRBJ1-2; d_call: TRBD1; cdr3_aa: CASSSSGGDAGYTF; cdr3_nt: TGTGCCAGCAGCTCCTCAGGGGGTGACGCTGGCTACACCTTC
v_call: TRBV6-5; clone_size: .; j_call: TRBJ2-1; d_call: TRBD2; cdr3_aa: CASSYSTWKREFYEQFF; cdr3_nt: TGTGCCAGCAGTTACTCCACGTGGAAGCGGGAGTTCTATGAGCAGTTCTTC
v_call: TRBV20-1; clone_size: few; j_call: TRBJ1-6; d_call: TRBD1; cdr3_aa: CSADPGQNNSPLHF; cdr3_nt: TGCAGTGCTGATCCGGGACAGAATAATTCACCCCTCCACTTT
v_call: TRBV7-3; clone_size: .; j_call: TRBJ1-6; d_call: .; cdr3_aa: CASSLAAANSPLHF; cdr3_nt: TGTGCCAGCAGCTTGGCGGCAGCCAATTCACCCCTCCACTTT
v_call: TRBV12-3/TRBV12-4; clone_size: .; j_call: TRBJ1-6; d_call: .; cdr3_aa: CASSFSGRDYSPLHF; cdr3_nt: TGTGCCAGCAGTTTCTCCGGACGGGACTATTCACCCCTCCACTTT
v_call: TRBV29-1; clone_size: .; j_call: TRBJ2-6; d_call: .; cdr3_aa: CSVRPGSGANVLTF; cdr3_nt: TGCAGCGTTCGTCCTGGCTCTGGGGCCAACGTCCTGACTTTC
v_call: TRBV18; clone_size: few; j_call: TRBJ1-1; d_call: TRBD1; cdr3_aa: CASSPTGQGEAFF; cdr3_nt: TGTGCCAGCTCACCAACGGGACAGGGTGAAGCTTTCTTT
v_call: TRBV20-1; clone_size: .; j_call: TRBJ2-5; d_call: TRBD2; cdr3_aa: CSARVGTSGAQETQYF; cdr3_nt: TGCAGTGCTAGAGTAGGGACTAGCGGAGCACAAGAGACCCAGTACTTC
v_call: TRBV15; clone_size: .; j_call: TRBJ1-1; d_call: TRBD1; cdr3_aa: CATSRGTGAEEAFF; cdr3_nt: TGTGCCACCAGCAGAGGGACAGGGGCCGAGGAAGCTTTCTTT
v_call: TRBV5-6; clone_size: .; j_call: TRBJ1-1; d_call: .; cdr3_aa: CASSLKGMAEAFF; cdr3_nt: TGTGCCAGCAGCTTGAAGGGGATGGCTGAAGCTTTCTTT
v_call: TRBV20-1; clone_size: many; j_call: TRBJ1-2; d_call: TRBD1; cdr3_aa: CSASRGLVGYTF; cdr3_nt: TGCAGTGCATCCAGGGGGCTGGTTGGCTACACCTTC
v_call: TRBV14; clone_size: many; j_call: TRBJ1-2; d_call: .; cdr3_aa: CASSRLKGVYYGYTF; cdr3_nt: TGTGCCAGCAGCCGCCTCAAGGGCGTGTACTATGGCTACACCTTC
v_call: TRBV10-2; clone_size: .; j_call: TRBJ1-1; d_call: .; cdr3_aa: CASSDGWDNTEAFF; cdr3_nt: TGCGCCAGCAGTGACGGATGGGACAACACTGAAGCTTTCTTT
v_call: TRBV7-2; clone_size: .; j_call: TRBJ2-7; d_call: .; cdr3_aa: CASSLDTGELYF; cdr3_nt: TGTGCCAGCAGCTTAGACACCGGGGAGCTGTACTTC
v_call: TRBV7-8; clone_size: .; j_call: TRBJ2-7; d_call: TRBD2; cdr3_aa: CASSLTRAGQYF; cdr3_nt: TGTGCCAGCAGCTTAACTCGAGCGGGACAGTACTTC